The 12 T cell receptor beta chains reported below all come from one sample, sequenced in a study of human T cells and chemical hapten exposure. TCRdb called the RACE reads again in MiXCR, with one record for every CDR3 protein. The table includes about 380,000 distinct CDR3 sequences, more than 4.5% detected once. Described time point: patch test 1, 2 weeks after DPC sensitization. This sample's treatment: therapeutic diphenylcyclopropenone sensitization with weekly scalp DPC. This material consisted of whole blood, taken in connection with sensitization to the hapten diphenylcyclopropenone (DPC). The origin of the receptors is a woman aged 45-60 years with alopecia areata. Some clones in this sample may be carry-over from other donors' samples.

The chain combines TRBV10-2 with TRBJ2-1; the D gene is possibly TRBD2 (5 bases). Trimming took 0 bases from V and 3 from J, leaving 9 bases between them. CDR1 is WSHSY, CDR2 SAAADI, per germline. The CDR3 is 15 residues long. DNA for the CDR3: TGCGCCAGCAGTGAGTCGGCTAGCCTCTACAATGAGCAGTTCTTC. This encodes CASSESASLYNEQFF.

This clonotype has a count of ten or more. The chain has TRBV5-6 and TRBJ2-3, with 13 bases matching TRBD2. The CDR3 consists of 16 residues. Germline lookup yields CDR1 SGHDT and CDR2 YYEEEE. V shed 2 bases and J 5 bases; nucleotides not matched to a gene: 5. This chain's CDR3 is CASSFALAGGQDTQYF. The CDR3 nucleotides read TGTGCCAGCAGCTTTGCACTAGCGGGGGGGCAAGATACGCAGTATTTT. Full variable domain (rest looked up from reference TRBV5-6 and TRBJ2-3): DAGVTQSPTHLIKTRGQQVTLRCSPKSGHDTVSWYQQALGQGPQFIFQYYEEEERQRGNFPDRFSGHQFPNYSSELNVNALLLGDSALYLCASSFALAGGQDTQYFGPGTRLTVL.

This clonotype was seen ten or more times. V is TRBV7-2 and J is TRBJ1-6, with a tentative D call TRBD1 (6 bases). Trimming took off 3 bases at V and 5 bases at J, with 14 bases between the two ends. Germline CDR1 and CDR2: SGHTA and FQGNSA. The CDR3 spans 16 residues. CDR3 sequence reads: CASSLLGGGNNSPLHF. CDR3 bases: TGTGCCAGCAGCTTGCTAGGGGGTGGAAATAATTCACCCCTCCACTTT.

This clonotype was observed at least ten times. The V call is TRBV3-1, the J call TRBJ2-5; a possible D gene is TRBD2 (7 bases). V shed 0 bases and J shed 4 bases, with 15 bases lying between them. Germline assignment: CDR1 LGHDT and CDR2 YNNKEL (reference sequence). This CDR3 comprises 16 residues. CDR3 residues: CASSQDPSRGGETQYF. The CDR3 bases are TGTGCCAGCAGCCAAGATCCTTCGAGGGGGGGAGAGACCCAGTACTTC.

This clonotype was detected many times. The genes are TRBV7-9 and TRBJ2-3; 13 bases line up with TRBD2. CDR1 SEHNR and CDR2 FQNEAQ come from the germline V gene (reference sequence). CDR3 size: 17 residues. V dropped 4 bases and J dropped 0; count of bases not matched to a gene: 4. CDR3 coding DNA: TGTGCCAGCAGCTCAGGACTAGCGGGGGCCAGCACAGATACGCAGTATTTT. Translated: CASSSGLAGASTDTQYF.

This clonotype was seen ten or more times. The rearrangement links TRBV5-6 to TRBJ1-2; weak D call: TRBD1 (6 bases). Trimming cost V 3 bases and J 3 bases, with 9 bases left between them. The CDR3 covers 13 residues. Looked up from germline, CDR1 is SGHDT and CDR2 is YYEEEE. The CDR3 region is CASSSGQYYGYTF. The CDR3 DNA is TGTGCCAGCAGCTCCGGACAGTACTATGGCTACACCTTC.

In its sample, this clonotype was seen a few times. This chain links TRBV27 with TRBJ1-6; D remains unclear. Trimming stripped 7 bases from V and 0 bases from J, with 7 bases between. The CDR3 length is 14 residues. CDR1 MNHEY and CDR2 SMNVEV come from the germline V gene (reference sequence). The CDR3 region is CASTRASYNSPLHF. The CDR3 nucleotides are TGTGCCAGCACCCGAGCCTCCTATAATTCACCCCTCCACTTT.

This clonotype was recorded at least ten times. The chain has TRBV4-1 and TRBJ2-3; D is uncertain. Trimming cost V 2 bases and J 3 bases, with 6 bases left between them. Germline CDR1 is MGHRA and CDR2 is YSYEKL. There are 13 residues in the CDR3. CDR3 loop: CASSQILTDTQYF. In nucleotides, the CDR3 is TGCGCCAGCAGCCAAATTCTAACAGATACGCAGTATTTT.

This clonotype was seen many times. This chain connects TRBV6-9 to TRBJ2-3; 7 nucleotides align to TRBD2. Trimming at V came to 6 bases and at J to 7 bases, leaving 7 bases not matched to a gene. Germline V gene lookup returns CDR1 MNHGY and CDR2 SVAAGI. The CDR3 extends over 13 amino acids. The CDR3 region has the DNA TGTGCCAGCAGCCCGCGGGAGCACTATACGCAGTATTTT. This translates into CASSPREHYTQYF.

This clonotype appeared a few times. The chain carries TRBV5-1 and TRBJ1-2; the D gene is possibly TRBD1 (5 bases). The CDR3 loop spans 15 amino acids. The V and J ends lost 1 base and 4 bases respectively, with 14 bases between them. Germline CDR1 and CDR2: SGHRS and YFSETQ. Here the CDR3 reads CASSLLASQGYGYTF. The CDR3 coding sequence is TGCGCCAGCAGCTTGTTGGCGTCTCAGGGCTATGGCTACACCTTC.

This clonotype was seen only a few times. The chain is built from TRBV3-1 and TRBJ1-2, with D perhaps TRBD1 (5 bases). Trimming took off 0 bases at V and 1 base at J, with 9 bases between the two ends. CDR3 length: 15 amino acids. Germline CDR1 is LGHDT and CDR2 is YNNKEL (reference sequence). This CDR3 reads CASSQDLGVNYGYTF. CDR3 in DNA: TGTGCCAGCAGCCAAGATCTAGGGGTTAACTATGGCTACACCTTC.

At least ten counts were recorded for this clonotype. The chain has TRBV5-1 and TRBJ2-3; 8 positions match TRBD2. CDR3 length: 14 amino acids. V trimming: 3 bases; J trimming: 6 bases; junction bases outside the gene matches: 6. The germline V gene has CDR1 SGHRS and CDR2 YFSETQ. The CDR3 sequence is CASSSAGVGDTQYF. DNA of the CDR3: TGCGCCAGCAGCTCAGCGGGAGTTGGGGATACGCAGTATTTT.